The clone carrying this T cell receptor beta chain was counted ten times or more. Its antigen is unidentified. The CDR3 has 16 amino acids. V lost 2 bases and J 7 bases, leaving 17 bases between the germline ends. Germline V lookup: CDR1 SGHTA, CDR2 FQGNSA. Time point in this sample: longitudinal time-point 2. A 10-nucleotide random UMI tagged transcripts in template-switch 5'RACE cDNA synthesis. TCRdb passed the 5' RACE reads through MiXCR, listing each CDR3 protein once. The top ten clones hold roughly 7.9% of a sample with tens of thousands of distinct CDR3 sequences, around 6% of them seen once. This sample is drawn from a study of neurological immune-mediated disorders. General study findings and limits: Healthy controls had more TCR clonal expansion than multiple sclerosis, which showed the least, whereas HTLV-1-associated myelopathy showed the most.

Sequences were obtained from PBMCs. This chain joins TRBV7-2 and TRBJ1-4; D is perhaps TRBD1 (5 bases). This receptor was identified in a woman aged 60-70 years with multiple sclerosis. The CDR3 loop reads CASSLTGGSRREKLFF. CDR3 bases: TGTGCCAGCAGCTTAACCGGGGGGTCACGACGTGAAAAACTGTTTTTT.